This record looks at one T cell receptor beta chain sequence and its context. The data were taken from a study of blood T cell repertoires in COVID-19. Some clones are missing from TCRdb's copy, which holds only in-frame ones; the method was immunoSEQ multiplex PCR. The table shows around 280,000 clones, with around 89% occurring only once. V gave up 3 bases and J gave up 0 bases, with 12 bases separating them. The CDR3 loop spans 16 amino acids. CDR1 MNHEY and CDR2 SVGAGI come from the germline V gene. The TCR was taken from a woman aged 18-29 years with acute COVID-19. The V gene is TRBV6-5, the J gene TRBJ2-1, with D maybe TRBD1 (6 bases). The sequenced sample was PBMCs or T cells enriched from blood (not recorded which). For the CDR3, the DNA is TGTGCCAGCAGTTATCGACAGGTTATCTCCTACAATGAGCAGTTCTTC. It codes for CASSYRQVISYNEQFF.